The clone carrying this TCR beta chain came up a few times. The CDR3 spans 11 residues. Trimming left V 2 bases short and J 4 bases short, with 4 bases between. Germline V lookup: CDR1 SGHRS, CDR2 YFSETQ. TCRdb itself ran the RT-PCR reads through MiXCR, one entry per CDR3 protein. Of around 5,600 distinct CDR3 sequences in the sample, roughly 8% were seen once. This record comes from a study of immune reconstitution after stem cell transplant in scleroderma. The chain uses TRBV5-1 and TRBJ2-7, with D hard to call. The sample was taken before or after autologous hematopoietic stem cell transplantation (not recorded which). This clonotype originated in a male donor with systemic sclerosis. The DNA of the CDR3 is TGCGCCAGCAGCTTTGGGTACGAGCAGTACTTC. This translates into CASSFGYEQYF.